This TCR beta chain was sequenced during a study of vaccination and CD4 T cells after COVID-19. CDR1 is SEHNR and CDR2 is FQNEAQ in the germline V gene (reference sequence). V lost 5 bases and J lost 0, with 13 bases in between. CDR3 length: 15 residues. The Oncomine TCR Beta short-read assay was applied to DNA of cultured CD4+ T cells. One entry per CDR3 protein, called by TCRdb with MiXCR from the PCR reads. The sample records fewer than 20,000 distinct CDR3 sequences, approximately 29% being singletons. Comments on this clonotype: Its target is not known.

The treatment here: roughly nine-day PBMC culture with coronavirus spike peptide pools or control peptides (ViraFEST assay). The rearrangement uses TRBV7-9 and TRBJ1-1, with D uncertain. What was sequenced was cultured CD4+ T cells from blood. This TCR derives from a human donor with COVID-19. Written as DNA, the CDR3 is TGTGCCAGCAGCCCCTCGGGCGCGATGAACACTGAAGCTTTCTTT. Protein sequence: CASSPSGAMNTEAFF.